The 5 T cell receptor beta chains in this list originate from one sample, sequenced in a study of cytomegalovirus exposure and HLA in healthy donors (dated 2017 in TCRdb). Receptor libraries were prepared by the immunoSEQ multiplex PCR assay. The multiplex PCR relied on a mix of 60 forward primers for TCR Vbeta segments and 13 reverse primers for TCR Jbeta segments. In TCRdb, the immuneACCESS table is reduced to in-frame sequences with V and J assigned. These tables do not hold every clone; where another copy was compared, an unresolved V gene accounts for under half, and the others remain unexplained. This sample comprises about 140,000 clones, over 60% of them detected only once. 1.5% to 2% of the sample rests with the top ten. The source material was PBMCs. The source is a man aged 40-49 years in good health and CMV-seronegative.

The rearrangement links TRBV5-1 to TRBJ2-3; TRBD2 matches at 8 bases. The trim removed 5 bases at V and 2 bases at J, leaving 7 bases unmatched. CDR3 length: 15 amino acids. Germline V gives CDR1 SGHRS, CDR2 YFSETQ. The CDR3 sequence: CASSWSGGDTDTQYF. CDR3 DNA: TGCGCCAGCAGTTGGTCGGGGGGGGACACAGATACGCAGTATTTT.

J is TRBJ2-7 and V is TRBV11-2; 8 bases map to TRBD2. The J segment lost 5 bases and the V segment lost 4 bases, leaving 13 bases of the junction unmatched. Germline CDR1 SGHAT, CDR2 FQNNGV. The CDR3 length is 16 residues. CDR3 in DNA: TGTGCCAGCAGCTCCCGATCACTAGCGGCCCTCCACGAGCAGTACTTC. Translated, it gives CASSSRSLAALHEQYF.

This clone has a handful of counts. The chain links TRBV27 to TRBJ2-3; 8 bases are shared with TRBD2. V shed 4 bases and J 1 base; nucleotides not matched to a gene: 7. Germline V CDR1 and CDR2: MNHEY, SMNVEV (reference sequence). The length of the CDR3 is 16 residues. DNA for the CDR3: TGTGCCAGCAGTTCGATAGCGACTAGCGGCACAGATACGCAGTATTTT. Amino acids: CASSSIATSGTDTQYF.

Comment on this clone: The sample contains more than one DNA sequence encoding this CDR3. V usage is TRBV30 and J usage is TRBJ2-7, with D hard to call. CDR1 is GTSNPN, CDR2 SVGIG, per germline (reference sequence). This CDR3 region has 11 residues. V lost 5 bases and J lost 0, with 5 bases in between. The CDR3 DNA is TGTGCCTGGGGTAGCTCCTACGAGCAGTACTTC. As protein: CAWGSSYEQYF.

This clone has just a few counts. The chain couples TRBV10-3 to TRBJ1-6; D is unresolved. CDR3 length: 12 amino acids. CDR1 and CDR2 from the germline V gene are ENHRY and SYGVKD. Trimming pared 3 bases from V and 6 bases from J, leaving 3 bases between. The CDR3 bases are TGTGCCATCAGTGACAGTAATTCACCCCTCCACTTT. This encodes CAISDSNSPLHF.